The 13 T cell receptor beta chains below were found in one sample sequenced in a study of blood T cell repertoires in COVID-19. This table comes from immunoSEQ multiplex PCR, and its TCRdb copy is limited to in-frame clones, with some not included. The sample has approximately 220,000 clones; 86% are singletons. The specimen sequenced was PBMCs or T cells enriched from blood (not recorded which). The origin of the receptors is a woman in her thirties or forties with acute COVID-19.

V usage is TRBV15 and J usage is TRBJ1-2; unclear D gene. This CDR3 region has 13 residues. CDR1 LNHNV and CDR2 YYDKDF come from the germline V gene (reference sequence). V lost 1 base and J lost 4, with 7 bases in between. The CDR3 region is CATSRAQFYGYTF. The CDR3 DNA follows: TGTGCCACCAGCAGAGCCCAGTTCTATGGCTACACCTTC.

The gene calls are TRBV3-1 (or the pseudogene TRBV3-2) and TRBJ1-6; no clear D gene. CDR1 and CDR2 (germline): LGHDT, YNNKEL (reference sequence). The CDR3 totals 15 residues. V lost 4 bases and J 0 bases, leaving 7 bases between the germline ends. The CDR3 is CASSPQRSYNSPLHF. DNA for the CDR3: TGTGCCAGCAGCCCCCAGCGCTCCTATAATTCACCCCTCCACTTT.

This clone showed up just once. J is TRBJ1-5 and V is TRBV27, with D perhaps TRBD1 (5 bases). The CDR3 loop spans 13 amino acids. Germline CDR1 MNHEY, CDR2 SMNVEV (reference sequence). The V and J ends lost 8 bases and 1 base respectively, with 9 bases between them. The CDR3 DNA follows: TGTGCCAGCGGTAAGGGGAGCAATCAGCCCCAGCATTTT. Translating it yields CASGKGSNQPQHF.

V and J are TRBV30 and TRBJ1-1; D gene ambiguous. The CDR3 has 16 residues. Germline CDR1 GTSNPN, CDR2 SVGIG (reference sequence). With 3 bases removed from V and 0 bases from J, the gap between germline ends came to 17 bases. CDR3 coding DNA: TGTGCCTGGAGCCCTAAGGGCGGGTCCATGAACACTGAAGCTTTCTTT. It translates to CAWSPKGGSMNTEAFF.

The chain joins TRBV7-2 to TRBJ2-2; D gene unclear. This CDR3 spans 13 amino acids. CDR1 and CDR2 (germline): SGHTA, FQGNSA. The V end was cut by 5 bases, the J end by 8 bases, with 12 bases between. The CDR3 nucleotides read TGTGCCAGCAGCCAGACGGGTTCAGGGGAGCTGTTTTTT. Amino acids: CASSQTGSGELFF.

V usage is TRBV4-1 and J usage is TRBJ2-1; 9 positions match TRBD2. This CDR3 is built from 14 residues. Germline V lookup: CDR1 MGHRA, CDR2 YSYEKL. V lost 7 bases to trimming and J lost 9 bases; unmatched junction nucleotides: 10. CDR3 residues: CASNTGGGAGEQFF. CDR3 coding DNA: TGCGCCAGCAACACGGGCGGGGGGGCCGGTGAGCAGTTCTTC.

The chain couples TRBV29-1 to TRBJ1-4; 9 bases agree with TRBD1. The germline V gene has CDR1 SQVTM and CDR2 ANQGSEA. The CDR3 has 14 residues. V shed 6 bases, J shed 7 bases, and the junction held 9 bases outside the gene matches. This CDR3 reads CSVATGTGSEKLFF. The CDR3, as DNA: TGCAGCGTGGCCACGGGGACAGGGTCTGAAAAACTGTTTTTT.

This chain uses TRBV7-9 with TRBJ1-1; 12 bases fit TRBD1. CDR1 and CDR2 from the germline V gene are SEHNR and FQNEAQ (reference sequence). The J segment lost 5 bases and the V segment lost 5 bases, leaving 9 bases of the junction unmatched. CDR3 length: 16 amino acids. CDR3 residues: CASSTEGDRGRTEAFF. For the CDR3, the DNA is TGTGCCAGCAGCACTGAGGGGGACAGGGGGCGGACTGAAGCTTTCTTT.

This sequence joins TRBV24-1 and TRBJ2-3, with 13 bases fitting TRBD2. This CDR3 is 14 amino acids long. Germline CDR1 and CDR2: KGHDR and SFDVKD. V lost 7 bases, J lost 4 bases, and 1 base stayed unmatched. Here the CDR3 DNA reads TGTGCCACCAGGGGACTAGCGGGGCCAGATACGCAGTATTTT. Encoded protein: CATRGLAGPDTQYF.

This clone was counted a single time. CDR3 sequence: CSVGGAVNTEAFF. In DNA, the CDR3 is TGCAGCGTTGGGGGAGCGGTGAACACTGAAGCTTTCTTT. The chain links TRBV29-1 to TRBJ1-1; D call uncertain. The CDR3 is 13 amino acids. The V and J ends lost 4 bases and 0 bases respectively, with 9 bases between them. Germline CDR1 reads SQVTM; CDR2 reads ANQGSEA.

The chain has TRBV11-2 and TRBJ1-1; tentatively, D is TRBD1 (6 bases). Germline CDR1 is SGHAT and CDR2 is FQNNGV. The V and J ends lost 5 bases and 4 bases respectively, with 20 bases between them. CDR3 length equals 16 residues. The CDR3 region is CASSPQWGRGPTEAFF. Here the CDR3 DNA reads TGTGCCAGCAGCCCCCAATGGGGCAGGGGACCCACTGAAGCTTTCTTT.

V gene TRBV11-2 combines with J gene TRBJ1-1; D perhaps matches TRBD1 (5 bases). The CDR3 totals 12 residues. V dropped 2 bases and J dropped 11 bases, with 12 bases sitting between them. Per the germline V gene, CDR1 is SGHAT and CDR2 is FQNNGV. The CDR3: CASSLTGRAAFF. The CDR3 nucleotides read TGTGCCAGCAGCTTAACTGGCAGGGCTGCTTTCTTT.

The rearrangement uses TRBV2 and TRBJ2-5; D is perhaps TRBD1 (6 bases). Trimming left V 5 bases short and J 5 bases short, with 15 bases between. Germline V CDR1 and CDR2: SNHLY, FYNNEI. The CDR3 is 14 residues long. CDR3 coding DNA: TGTGCCAGCAGTTTCGCCAGGGGTAGCGAGACCCAGTACTTC. Amino acid sequence: CASSFARGSETQYF.